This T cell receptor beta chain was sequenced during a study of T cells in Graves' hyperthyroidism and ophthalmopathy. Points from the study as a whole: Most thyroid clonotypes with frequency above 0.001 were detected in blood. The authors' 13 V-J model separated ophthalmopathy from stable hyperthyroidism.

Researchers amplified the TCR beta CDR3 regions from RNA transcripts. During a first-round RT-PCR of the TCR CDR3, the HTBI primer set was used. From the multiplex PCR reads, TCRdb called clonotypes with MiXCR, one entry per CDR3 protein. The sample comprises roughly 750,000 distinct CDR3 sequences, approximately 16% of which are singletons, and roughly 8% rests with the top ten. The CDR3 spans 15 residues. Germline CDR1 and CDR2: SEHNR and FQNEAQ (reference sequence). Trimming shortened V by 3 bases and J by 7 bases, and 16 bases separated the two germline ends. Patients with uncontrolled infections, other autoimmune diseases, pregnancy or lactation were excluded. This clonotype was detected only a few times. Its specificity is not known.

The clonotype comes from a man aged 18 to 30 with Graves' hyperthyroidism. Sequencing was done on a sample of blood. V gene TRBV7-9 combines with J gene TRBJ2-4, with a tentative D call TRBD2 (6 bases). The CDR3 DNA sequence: TGTGCCAGCAGCTTCCCGGGTGCCGGAGGGAACATTCAGTACTTC. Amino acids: CASSFPGAGGNIQYF.